This T cell receptor beta chain came from a study of blood T cell repertoires in COVID-19. Study-level background: Acute-phase and convalescent COVID-19 samples originated in the United States, Italy and Spain. T cells, B-cell-depleted T cells, or PBMCs provided the cDNA or gDNA that served as material.

Authors' analysis steps: Using reference gene primer amplification, nucleated cell counts were estimated. Assay: immunoSEQ multiplex PCR; the TCRdb copy retains only in-frame clones and omits some. V and J calls and clone size are given by that table; D and trimming were obtained from the DNA. The sample holds 200,000 to 250,000 clones, around 88% seen once. The germline gives CDR1 MGHRA, CDR2 YSYEKL. V was cut by 0 bases and J by 7 bases, with 19 bases left in between. The length of the CDR3 is 17 residues. This TCR was recovered from a man between 18 and 35 years old with active or convalescent COVID-19. The chain is built from TRBV4-1 and TRBJ1-5, with D possibly matching TRBD1 (6 bases). The sample was peripheral blood. Here the CDR3 reads CASSQDGGAGVRQPQHF. The CDR3 nucleotides are TGCGCCAGCAGCCAAGATGGTGGGGCAGGGGTAAGGCAGCCCCAGCATTTT.